This T cell receptor (beta chain) was obtained from a study of shared clonotypes between healthy human individuals. Study as a whole: A couple of women and a few men aged 18 to 49 served as donors.

The V gene's germline CDR1 is SNHLY and CDR2 FYNNEI. The CDR3 is 17 residues long. With 2 bases removed from V and 8 bases from J, the gap between germline ends came to 22 bases. A deep-level run was used for the assay. This table comes from immunoSEQ multiplex PCR, and its TCRdb copy is limited to in-frame clones, with some not included. The table shows 700,000 or so clones, with around 72% occurring only once. Sequencing was carried out using memory CD4+ T cells sorted from blood. Subset: CD45RA-negative fraction. The rearrangement uses TRBV2 and TRBJ2-1; D may correspond to TRBD1 or TRBD2 (5 bases each). This TCR was sampled from a woman younger than 45 in good health. The CDR3 nucleotides read TGTGCCAGCAGTGAATTGGATTGGGACCCAACTTACGATGAGCAGTTCTTC. It codes for CASSELDWDPTYDEQFF.